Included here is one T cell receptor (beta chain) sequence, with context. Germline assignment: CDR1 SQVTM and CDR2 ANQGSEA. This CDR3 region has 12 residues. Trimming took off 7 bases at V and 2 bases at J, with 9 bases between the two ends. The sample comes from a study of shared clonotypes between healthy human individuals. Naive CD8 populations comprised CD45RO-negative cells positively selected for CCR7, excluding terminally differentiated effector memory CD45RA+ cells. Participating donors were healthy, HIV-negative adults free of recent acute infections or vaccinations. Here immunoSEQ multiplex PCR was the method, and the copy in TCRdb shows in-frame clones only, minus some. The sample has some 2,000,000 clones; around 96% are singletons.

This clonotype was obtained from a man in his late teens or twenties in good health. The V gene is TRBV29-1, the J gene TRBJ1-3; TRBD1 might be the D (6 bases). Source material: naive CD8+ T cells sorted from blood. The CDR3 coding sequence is TGCAGCGCCGGGGACACTGGAAACACCATATATTTT. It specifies CSAGDTGNTIYF.